This T cell receptor (beta chain) derives from a study of monozygotic twins with cystic fibrosis. Study-level points and caveats: The repertoire was suggested to be naive-dominated, clonality median around 0.01.

Concerning this clone: As yet, its antigen is unknown.

Assay: immunoSEQ multiplex PCR; the TCRdb copy retains only in-frame clones and omits some. The repertoire includes about 20,000 clones, about 90% of them detected once, and around 1.6% sits in the top ten. Germline CDR1 reads SGHAT; CDR2 reads FQNNGV. V lost 5 bases and J 0 bases, leaving 13 bases between the germline ends. CDR3 size: 15 residues. This TCR derives from a girl aged 2-10 years with cystic fibrosis. Sequenced sample: blood. This chain uses TRBV11-2 with TRBJ1-1; D is undetermined. The CDR3 reads CASSPLAGVNTEAFF. The CDR3, as DNA: TGTGCCAGCAGCCCGCTCGCCGGGGTGAACACTGAAGCTTTCTTT. The variable domain in full, completed from reference TRBV11-2 and TRBJ1-1, reads EAGVAQSPRYKIIEKRQSVAFWCNPISGHATLYWYQQILGQGPKLLIQFQNNGVVDDSQLPKDRFSAERLKGVDSTLKIQPAKLEDSAVYLCASSPLAGVNTEAFFGQGTRLTVV.